This TCR beta chain comes out of a study of blood T cell repertoires in COVID-19. Study details: There were acute and convalescent COVID-19 samples, and they came from the United States, Italy and Spain.

This clone appeared once. Germline assignment: CDR1 SGHVS and CDR2 FQNEAQ. The CDR3 sequence is 15 residues long. V was pared by 4 bases and J by 0 bases, with 9 bases between. Some clones are missing from TCRdb's copy, which holds only in-frame ones; the method was immunoSEQ multiplex PCR. The sample records 200,000 to 250,000 clones, less than 85% being singletons. Sequencing used peripheral blood. The clonotype was recovered from a woman between 65 and 79 years old with acute or convalescent COVID-19. This sequence joins TRBV7-8 and TRBJ2-2; D possibly corresponds to TRBD1 (5 bases). CDR3 coding DNA: TGTGCCAGCAGCTGGACATGGACGAACACCGGGGAGCTGTTTTTT. It yields the protein CASSWTWTNTGELFF.